The present entry profiles one T cell receptor beta chain with its context. The assay was immunoSEQ multiplex PCR, and TCRdb's table has in-frame clones only and misses some. The sample holds about 21,000 clones, 84% seen once. This CDR3 spans 12 amino acids. V lost 7 bases and J 4 bases, leaving 12 bases between the germline ends. The germline V gene has CDR1 SQVTM and CDR2 ANQGSEA. These data belong to a study of PD-1 blockade in mismatch repair-deficient tumors. The chain carries TRBV29-1 and TRBJ2-3; D is unclear. This clonotype was sampled from an adult with mismatch repair-deficient cancer. Specimen: peripheral blood, collected 2 weeks after starting pembrolizumab. CDR3 in amino acids: CSANPTADTQYF. The CDR3 nucleotides read TGCAGCGCTAACCCCACCGCAGATACGCAGTATTTT.